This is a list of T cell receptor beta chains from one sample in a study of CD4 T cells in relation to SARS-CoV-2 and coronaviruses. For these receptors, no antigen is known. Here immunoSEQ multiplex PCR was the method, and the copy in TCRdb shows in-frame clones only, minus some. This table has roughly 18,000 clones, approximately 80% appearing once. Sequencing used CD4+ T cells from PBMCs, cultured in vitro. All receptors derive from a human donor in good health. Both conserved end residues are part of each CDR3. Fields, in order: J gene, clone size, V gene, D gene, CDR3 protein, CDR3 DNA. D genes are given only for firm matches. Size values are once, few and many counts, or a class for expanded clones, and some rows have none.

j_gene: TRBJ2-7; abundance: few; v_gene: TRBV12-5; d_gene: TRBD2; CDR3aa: CASGLMTSGSQYF; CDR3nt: TGTGCTAGTGGTTTGATGACTAGCGGGAGTCAGTACTTC
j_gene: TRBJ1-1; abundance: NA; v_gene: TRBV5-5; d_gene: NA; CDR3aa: CASSSLSQGNTEAFF; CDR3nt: TGTGCCAGCAGCTCCCTCTCCCAGGGAAACACTGAAGCTTTCTTT
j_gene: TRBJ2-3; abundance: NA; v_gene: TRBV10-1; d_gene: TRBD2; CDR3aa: CASSESPPGLAAQDTQYF; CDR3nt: TGCGCCAGCAGTGAGTCTCCTCCGGGACTAGCGGCTCAAGATACGCAGTATTTT
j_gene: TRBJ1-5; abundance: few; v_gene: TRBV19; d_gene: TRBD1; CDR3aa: CASSPGTGGQPQHF; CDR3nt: TGTGCCAGTAGTCCCGGGACAGGGGGCCAGCCCCAGCATTTT
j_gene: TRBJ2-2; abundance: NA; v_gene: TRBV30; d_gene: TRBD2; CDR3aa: CAWSPLAGAVTGELFF; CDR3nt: TGTGCCTGGAGTCCACTAGCGGGAGCTGTCACCGGGGAGCTGTTTTTT
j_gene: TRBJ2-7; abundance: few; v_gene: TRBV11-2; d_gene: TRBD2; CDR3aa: CASSFSLAGFYEQYF; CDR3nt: TGTGCCAGCAGCTTTTCTCTAGCGGGTTTTTACGAGCAGTACTTC
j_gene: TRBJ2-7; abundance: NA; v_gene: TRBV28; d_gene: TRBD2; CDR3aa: CASSSQGLDFYEQYF; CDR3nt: TGTGCCAGCAGTTCCCAGGGACTAGATTTCTACGAGCAGTACTTC
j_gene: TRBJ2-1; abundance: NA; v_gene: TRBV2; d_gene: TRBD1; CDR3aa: CASSEGGQGRDNEQFF; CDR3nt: TGTGCCAGCAGTGAAGGGGGACAGGGGAGGGACAATGAGCAGTTCTTC
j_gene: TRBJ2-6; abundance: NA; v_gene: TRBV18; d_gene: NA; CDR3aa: CASSGGLVRSGANVLTF; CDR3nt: TGTGCCAGCTCCGGGGGGCTCGTGCGCTCTGGGGCCAACGTCCTGACTTTC
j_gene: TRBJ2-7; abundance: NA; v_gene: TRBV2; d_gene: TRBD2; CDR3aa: CASSELTSETYEQYF; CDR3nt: TGTGCCAGCAGTGAACTGACTAGCGAGACCTACGAGCAGTACTTC
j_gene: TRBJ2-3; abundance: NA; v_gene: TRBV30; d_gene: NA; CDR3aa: CAWSQWGTQYF; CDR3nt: TGTGCCTGGAGTCAATGGGGTACGCAGTATTTT
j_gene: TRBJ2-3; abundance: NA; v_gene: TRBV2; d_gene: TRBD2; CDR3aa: CASSPSGSTADTQYF; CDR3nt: TGTGCCAGCAGTCCTAGCGGGAGTACCGCAGATACGCAGTATTTT
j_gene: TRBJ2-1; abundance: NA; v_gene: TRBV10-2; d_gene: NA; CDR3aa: CASIRGRNNEQFF; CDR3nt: TGCGCCAGCATTCGCGGACGGAACAATGAGCAGTTCTTC
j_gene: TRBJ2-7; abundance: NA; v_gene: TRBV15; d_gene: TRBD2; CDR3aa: CATSRDVAGGPQYEQYF; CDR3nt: TGTGCCACCAGCAGAGATGTAGCGGGAGGGCCTCAGTACGAGCAGTACTTC
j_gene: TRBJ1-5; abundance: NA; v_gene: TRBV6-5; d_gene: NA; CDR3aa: CASSPGQLQPQHF; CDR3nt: TGTGCCAGCAGCCCCGGACAGTTACAGCCCCAGCATTTT
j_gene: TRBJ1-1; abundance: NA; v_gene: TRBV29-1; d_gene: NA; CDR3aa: CSAFSPQNTEAFF; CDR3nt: TGCAGCGCCTTTTCTCCCCAGAACACTGAAGCTTTCTTT
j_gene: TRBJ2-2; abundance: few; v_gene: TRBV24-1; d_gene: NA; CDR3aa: CATGGAGLNTGELFF; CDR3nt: TGTGCCACTGGCGGGGCAGGACTCAATACCGGGGAGCTGTTTTTT
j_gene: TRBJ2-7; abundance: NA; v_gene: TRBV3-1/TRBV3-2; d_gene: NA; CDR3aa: CASSQADIYEQYF; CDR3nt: TGTGCCAGCAGCCAGGCAGATATCTACGAGCAGTACTTC
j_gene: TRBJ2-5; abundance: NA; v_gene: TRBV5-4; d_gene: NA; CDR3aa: CASSLDLQETQYF; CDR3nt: TGTGCCAGCAGCTTGGACCTCCAAGAGACCCAGTACTTC
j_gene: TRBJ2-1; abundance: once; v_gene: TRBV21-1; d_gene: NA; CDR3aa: CASSLSPSDMDEQFF; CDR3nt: TGTGCCAGCAGTCTGTCTCCTAGCGATATGGATGAGCAGTTCTTC
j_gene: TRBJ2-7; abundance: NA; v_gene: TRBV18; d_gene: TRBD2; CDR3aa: CASSLELAGGNEQYF; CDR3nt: TGTGCCAGCTCACTAGAGTTAGCGGGAGGGAACGAGCAGTACTTC
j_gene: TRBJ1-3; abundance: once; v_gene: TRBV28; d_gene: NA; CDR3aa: CASSLPSTTSGNTIYF; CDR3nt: TGTGCCAGCAGTCTACCCTCCACGACCTCTGGAAACACCATATATTTT
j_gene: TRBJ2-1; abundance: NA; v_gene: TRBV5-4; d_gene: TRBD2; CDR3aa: CASSLAGGPFHEQFF; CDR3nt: TGTGCCAGCAGCTTGGCGGGAGGGCCGTTCCATGAGCAGTTCTTC
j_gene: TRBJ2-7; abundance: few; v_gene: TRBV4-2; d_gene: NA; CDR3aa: CASSQGTSEAKYEQYF; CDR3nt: TGTGCCAGCAGCCAAGGAACCTCAGAGGCTAAATACGAGCAGTACTTC
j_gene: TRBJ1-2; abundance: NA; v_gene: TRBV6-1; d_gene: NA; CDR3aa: CASSEILVGRGYGYTF; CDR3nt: TGTGCCAGCAGTGAAATCTTGGTTGGCAGAGGTTATGGCTACACCTTC
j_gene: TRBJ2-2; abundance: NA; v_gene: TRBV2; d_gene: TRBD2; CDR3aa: CASGSGRATGELFF; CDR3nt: TGTGCCAGCGGGAGCGGGAGGGCCACCGGGGAGCTGTTTTTT
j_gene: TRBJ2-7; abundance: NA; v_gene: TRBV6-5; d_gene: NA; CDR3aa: CASTSVAYEQYF; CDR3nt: TGTGCCAGCACGTCTGTGGCCTACGAGCAGTACTTC
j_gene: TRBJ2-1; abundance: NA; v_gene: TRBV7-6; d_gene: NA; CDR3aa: CASSLALVSVVGGEQFF; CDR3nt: TGTGCCAGCAGCTTAGCGCTAGTCTCCGTGGTAGGTGGTGAGCAGTTCTTC
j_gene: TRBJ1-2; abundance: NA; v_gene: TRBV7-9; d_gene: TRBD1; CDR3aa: CASSPGQGDYGYTF; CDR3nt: TGTGCCAGCAGCCCGGGGCAGGGGGACTATGGCTACACCTTC
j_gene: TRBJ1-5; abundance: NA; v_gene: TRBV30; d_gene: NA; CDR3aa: CAWSGGTSYSNQPQHF; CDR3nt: TGTGCCTGGAGCGGGGGGACTTCGTATAGCAATCAGCCCCAGCATTTT
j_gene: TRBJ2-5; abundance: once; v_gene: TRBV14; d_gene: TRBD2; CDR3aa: CASRNSGTAETQYF; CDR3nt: TGTGCCAGCAGAAATAGCGGGACGGCAGAGACCCAGTACTTC
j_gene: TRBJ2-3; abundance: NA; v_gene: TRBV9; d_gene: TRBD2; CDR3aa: CASSVKAGASTDTQYF; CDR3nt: TGTGCCAGCAGCGTTAAAGCGGGAGCTAGCACAGATACGCAGTATTTT
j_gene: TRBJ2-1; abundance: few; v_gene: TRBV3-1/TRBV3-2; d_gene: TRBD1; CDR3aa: CASSQGGTDYNEQFF; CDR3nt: TGTGCCAGCAGCCAAGGTGGGACAGATTACAATGAGCAGTTCTTC
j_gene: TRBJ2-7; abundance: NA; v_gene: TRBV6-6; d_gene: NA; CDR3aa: CASSPQEISIYEQYF; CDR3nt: TGTGCCAGCAGTCCCCAGGAAATCAGTATCTACGAGCAGTACTTC
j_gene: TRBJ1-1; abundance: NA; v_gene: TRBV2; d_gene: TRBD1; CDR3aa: CASGQGVWTEAFF; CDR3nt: TGTGCCAGTGGACAGGGGGTCTGGACTGAAGCTTTCTTT